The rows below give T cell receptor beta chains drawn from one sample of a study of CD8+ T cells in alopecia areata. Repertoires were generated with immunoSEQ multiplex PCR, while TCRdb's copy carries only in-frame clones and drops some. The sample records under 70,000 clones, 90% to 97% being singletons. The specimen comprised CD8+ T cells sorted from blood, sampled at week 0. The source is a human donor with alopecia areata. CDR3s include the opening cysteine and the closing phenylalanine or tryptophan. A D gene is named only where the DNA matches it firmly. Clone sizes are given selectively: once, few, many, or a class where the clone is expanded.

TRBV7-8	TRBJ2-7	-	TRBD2	TGTGCCAGCAGCTCCTGGCGGGGGGGAGGCGAGCAGTACTTC	CASSSWRGGGEQYF
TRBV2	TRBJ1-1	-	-	TGTGCCAGCACCCGGGGGGTGAACACTGAAGCTTTCTTT	CASTRGVNTEAFF
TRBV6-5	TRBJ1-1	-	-	TGTGCCAGCTGGGAGGGAGGGAACACTGAAGCTTTCTTT	CASWEGGNTEAFF
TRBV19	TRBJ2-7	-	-	TGTGCCAGTAGTATTTCAGATGCCTACGAGCAGTACTTC	CASSISDAYEQYF
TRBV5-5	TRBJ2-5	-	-	TGTGCCAGCAGCTTGCATGGAAATCAAGAGACCCAGTACTTC	CASSLHGNQETQYF
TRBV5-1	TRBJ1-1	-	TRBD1	TGCGCCAGCAGCCCTGGACAGGCGAACACTGAAGCTTTCTTT	CASSPGQANTEAFF
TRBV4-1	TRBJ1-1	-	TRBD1	TGCGCCAGCAGCGCAAGTCCGGGACAGGGGACTGAAGCTTTCTTT	CASSASPGQGTEAFF
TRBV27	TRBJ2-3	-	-	TGTGCCAGCAGTTACTCCGGGGAAGATACGCAGTATTTT	CASSYSGEDTQYF
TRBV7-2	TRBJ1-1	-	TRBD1	TGTGCCAGCAGCCCGATGGACAGGGGAGGCACTGAAGCTTTCTTT	CASSPMDRGGTEAFF
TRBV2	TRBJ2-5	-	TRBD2	TGTGCCAGCAGGGACGGGACTAGCGGGGGATGGGAGACCCAGTACTTC	CASRDGTSGGWETQYF
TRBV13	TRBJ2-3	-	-	TGTGCCAGCCATGGAGGCGGGGGCACAGATACGCAGTATTTT	CASHGGGGTDTQYF
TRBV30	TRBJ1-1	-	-	TGTGCCTGGAGTTTGCTGGGCACTGAAGCTTTCTTT	CAWSLLGTEAFF
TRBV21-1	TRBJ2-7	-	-	TGTGCCAGCAGGGCCCCGGGACAGCACTACGAGCAGTACTTC	CASRAPGQHYEQYF
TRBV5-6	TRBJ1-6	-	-	TGTGCCAGCAGCTTGGGTAATTCACCCCTCCACTTT	CASSLGNSPLHF
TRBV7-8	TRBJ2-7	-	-	TGTGCCAGCAGCTTAGCGGTGCGTCAAAGTTCCTACGAGCAGTACTTC	CASSLAVRQSSYEQYF
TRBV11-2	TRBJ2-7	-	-	TGTGCCAGCAGCCCCGATAGGGTATACTACGAGCAGTACTTC	CASSPDRVYYEQYF
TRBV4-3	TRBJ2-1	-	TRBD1	TGCGCCAGCAGCCAAGGAGACAGGGGGCTCGTCAATGAGCAGTTCTTC	CASSQGDRGLVNEQFF
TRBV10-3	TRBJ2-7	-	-	TGTGCCATCAGTGCACATGTTGCCGAGCAGTACTTC	CAISAHVAEQYF
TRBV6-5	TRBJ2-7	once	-	TGTGCCAGCAGCCCGAGACCGGGAACCTACGAGCAGTACTTC	CASSPRPGTYEQYF
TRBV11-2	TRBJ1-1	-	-	TGTGCCAGCACCGACGGATCGAACACTGAAGCTTTCTTT	CASTDGSNTEAFF
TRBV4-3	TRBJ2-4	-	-	TGCGCCAGTGCGACAGGCCTAGCCAAAAACATTCAGTACTTC	CASATGLAKNIQYF
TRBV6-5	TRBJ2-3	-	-	TGTGCCAGCAGTTACGGCAGGGCGATAGATACGCAGTATTTT	CASSYGRAIDTQYF